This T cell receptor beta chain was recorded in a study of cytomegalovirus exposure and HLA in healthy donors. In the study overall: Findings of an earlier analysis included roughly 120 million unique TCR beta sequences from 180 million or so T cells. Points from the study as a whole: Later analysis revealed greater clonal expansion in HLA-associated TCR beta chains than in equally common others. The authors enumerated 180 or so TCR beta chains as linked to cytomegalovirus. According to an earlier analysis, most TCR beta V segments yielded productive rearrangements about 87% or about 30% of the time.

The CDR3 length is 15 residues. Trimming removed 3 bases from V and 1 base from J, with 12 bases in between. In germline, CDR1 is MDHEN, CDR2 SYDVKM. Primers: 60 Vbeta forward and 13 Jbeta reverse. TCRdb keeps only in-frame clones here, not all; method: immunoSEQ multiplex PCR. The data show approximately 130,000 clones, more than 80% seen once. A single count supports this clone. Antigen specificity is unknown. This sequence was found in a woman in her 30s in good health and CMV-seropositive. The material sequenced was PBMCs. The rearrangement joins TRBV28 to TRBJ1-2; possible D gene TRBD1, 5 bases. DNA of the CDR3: TGTGCCAGCAGTTTGGGGCAGACTTTTAACTATGGCTACACCTTC. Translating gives CASSLGQTFNYGYTF.